This T cell receptor (beta chain) was recovered during a study of naive and memory T cell subsets. The library had UMIs added by 3' ligation of an oligonucleotide to TCR cDNA. Ligated cDNA underwent four rounds of PCR with nested alpha and beta constant region primers and SP2. TCRdb analysed the UMI-ligation and nested PCR reads with MiXCR anew, one entry per CDR3 protein. The profile shows approximately 30,000 distinct CDR3 sequences, 5.2% of them singletons. The V segment lost 5 bases and the J segment 1 base; nucleotides outside the gene matches: 4. The CDR3 length is 15 residues. Germline CDR1 and CDR2: SGHTA and FQGTGA. This clonotype came up many times.

Sequencing was performed on blood. This clonotype was sampled from an adult in good health. This chain links TRBV7-3 with TRBJ2-3; TRBD2 matches 9 bases. In DNA, the CDR3 is TGTGCCAGCAGCCCTAGACTAGCGGGCACAGATACGCAGTATTTT. Protein product: CASSPRLAGTDTQYF.